This is a list of T cell receptor beta chains from one sample in a study of T-cell memory formation after mild COVID-19. Each CDR3 protein gets one entry after TCRdb re-called the 5' RACE reads with MiXCR. This table holds about 290,000 distinct CDR3 sequences, 15% to 20% found once. The sequenced sample consisted of PBMCs or a T cell subset sorted from them (not recorded which). The source is a man aged 18 to 30 who had mild COVID-19 (a few samples of this study predate the infection). Cell type and time point are not known. Each CDR3 is given without its conserved first and last residue. Only part of the rows carry a size: once, few, many, or a class if the clone is expanded.

size	V	J	CDR3
-	TRBV5-1	TRBJ2-3	ASSTLGLAGKTNTQY
-	TRBV5-1	TRBJ2-5	ASSLGTEETKY
-	TRBV5-5	TRBJ1-1	ASSADPGQHTEAF
many	TRBV7-2	TRBJ2-7	ASSLTPGLAGVPGQQY
-	TRBV6-1	TRBJ1-6	ASSPRWDPRAPLH
few	TRBV5-1	TRBJ2-5	ASSSQQQRRTQY
-	TRBV5-1	TRBJ1-1	ASSLVAGKYTEAF
many	TRBV7-2	TRBJ1-6	AGRGVNNSPLH
-	TRBV7-9	TRBJ1-2	ASSLVRAGYT
-	TRBV20-1	TRBJ2-5	SARRLGKETQY
-	TRBV6-2/TRBV6-3	TRBJ2-2	ASSSDSGELF
few	TRBV20-1	TRBJ1-1	SARETAYTEAF
many	TRBV7-9	TRBJ2-7	ASSLALGQGAREQY
-	TRBV11-2	TRBJ1-2	ASSAHGFHYGYT
-	TRBV20-1	TRBJ1-5	SADSGKSRTSNQPQH
once	TRBV13	TRBJ2-7	ASSHRGNSAYEQY
-	TRBV6-1	TRBJ1-5	ASSEARGMADTIEPQH
-	TRBV20-1	TRBJ2-7	SARGTDSYEQY
-	TRBV7-3	TRBJ1-3	ASSLTGTAGNTIY
few	TRBV5-1	TRBJ2-4	ASSLAGKNIQY
once	TRBV5-1	TRBJ1-1	ASTVGDEAF
many	TRBV4-1	TRBJ1-3	ASSQGRQEGSGNTIY
-	TRBV7-6	TRBJ2-7	ASGRVGAEQY
-	TRBV4-3	TRBJ2-7	ASSQARGAYEQY
many	TRBV7-9	TRBJ2-1	ASSARGDPNEQF
many	TRBV20-1	TRBJ2-7	SAREQGQRYEQY
few	TRBV10-3	TRBJ1-2	AISERDRDVYGYT
-	TRBV7-9	TRBJ2-2	ASIPYGAFTGELF
few	TRBV7-9	TRBJ2-1	ASRRSLKTGNNEQF
-	TRBV6-2/TRBV6-3	TRBJ2-7	ASSQDRGPSEQY
-	TRBV4-3	TRBJ2-1	ASSQDLWAGYNEQF
few	TRBV5-5	TRBJ2-7	ASSTSGQGLGEQY
many	TRBV7-6	TRBJ2-2	ASSLDRNTGELF
few	TRBV6-5	TRBJ2-3	ASSSGQGKDTQY
many	TRBV5-4	TRBJ2-3	ASSFWNGGAGDTQY
few	TRBV4-3	TRBJ2-1	ASSQDRLAGMNEQF
few	TRBV20-1	TRBJ2-3	SAPTGLGDTQY
few	TRBV12-3/TRBV12-4	TRBJ1-1	ASSAGQGVGPTEAF
-	TRBV7-9	TRBJ1-1	ASSFSGPSTEAF
-	TRBV15	TRBJ2-2	ATSGWTGTGELF
-	TRBV10-3	TRBJ2-3	AIRGPRGTDTQY
-	TRBV28	TRBJ1-2	ASRRAGRSYGYT
-	TRBV7-6	TRBJ2-3	ASSRGGAPDTQY
-	TRBV7-2	TRBJ1-5	ASSWDGTGNQPQH
-	TRBV20-1	TRBJ2-1	SALWTSGNNEQF
few	TRBV24-1	TRBJ2-7	ATSGPLHARWQY
-	TRBV7-3	TRBJ2-2	ASSAIPGRGYGELF
few	TRBV29-1	TRBJ2-7	SVEDYRRGVVEQY
-	TRBV9	TRBJ1-5	ASSVTGNSNQPQH
many	TRBV5-1	TRBJ1-4	ASSFHPSAGRARF
-	TRBV28	TRBJ2-7	ASRKTGYEQY
-	TRBV15	TRBJ2-3	ATSNSRGLDTQY
many	TRBV7-8	TRBJ2-3	ASSPGTDRVTDTQY
-	TRBV15	TRBJ1-1	ATSTTVMNTEAF
-	TRBV15	TRBJ1-3	ATSRGDAGNTIY